Listed here are 30 T cell receptor beta chains from one sample, sequenced in a study of blood T cell repertoires in COVID-19. Profiled with immunoSEQ multiplex PCR; TCRdb holds only in-frame clones, not every one. The sample lists 92,000 or so clones, about 87% occurring once. Sequences were obtained from peripheral blood. The receptors stem from a man aged 55 to 70 with acute or convalescent COVID-19.

The V call is TRBV6-4, the J call TRBJ2-1, with 10 bases aligning to TRBD2. The junction had 5 bases not matched to a gene; V was cut back by 5 bases and J by 4 bases. This CDR3 spans 15 amino acids. From germline, CDR1 is MRHNA and CDR2 SNTAGT. The chain's CDR3 is CASSPTSGTYNEQFF. For the CDR3, the DNA is TGTGCCAGCAGTCCTACTAGCGGGACGTACAATGAGCAGTTCTTC.

The chain has TRBV6-5 and TRBJ2-2; D call uncertain. This CDR3 is built from 13 residues. Trimming cost V 2 bases and J 8 bases, with 9 bases left between them. Germline loops: CDR1 MNHEY, CDR2 SVGAGI. The CDR3 DNA sequence: TGTGCCAGCAGTTACCAACATAAAGGGGAGCTGTTTTTT. The encoded protein is CASSYQHKGELFF.

The V call is TRBV4-1, the J call TRBJ1-2; TRBD1 aligns across 7 bases. In germline, CDR1 is MGHRA, CDR2 YSYEKL. V dropped 0 bases and J dropped 3; count of bases not matched to a gene: 4. This CDR3 has 15 residues. This CDR3 reads CASSQDPGGYYGYTF. As DNA, the CDR3 is TGCGCCAGCAGCCAAGATCCAGGGGGTTACTATGGCTACACCTTC.

Details on this clone: At one end the junction does not follow the germline gene, possibly because of a read error. The chain recombines TRBV7-8 with TRBJ2-7; the D is unclear. This CDR3 region has 10 residues. Germline V lookup: CDR1 SGHVS, CDR2 FQNEAQ. The CDR3 loop is CASSLTTVHF. The CDR3 region has the DNA TGTGCCAGCAGCCTCACAACAGTCCACTTC.

The V gene is TRBV5-1, the J gene TRBJ2-5, with D possibly TRBD1 on 6 matching bases. CDR3 size: 16 residues. Germline loops: CDR1 SGHRS, CDR2 YFSETQ. V was shortened by 4 bases and J by 2 bases, with 18 bases between the two germline ends. The CDR3: CASSPRDKLGQETQYF. CDR3 coding DNA: TGCGCCAGCAGCCCCAGGGACAAATTAGGGCAAGAGACCCAGTACTTC.

This chain uses TRBV6-1 with TRBJ1-3; 9 bases match TRBD1. Germline assignment: CDR1 MNHNS and CDR2 SASEGT. The CDR3 is made up of 18 amino acids. V was pared by 1 base and J by 0 bases, with 7 bases of the junction left unmatched. Here the CDR3 reads CASSEGVGTGISGNTIYF. The CDR3 DNA reads as TGTGCCAGCAGTGAAGGGGTCGGGACAGGGATCTCTGGAAACACCATATATTTT.

This chain connects TRBV19 to TRBJ1-5; D gene uncertain. This CDR3 comprises 16 residues. CDR1 and CDR2 (germline): LNHDA, SQIVND (reference sequence). Trimming took 2 bases from V and 3 from J, leaving 14 bases between them. The CDR3 sequence: CASSIIGGGFNQPQHF. DNA of the CDR3: TGTGCCAGTAGTATAATAGGTGGAGGGTTCAATCAGCCCCAGCATTTT. The variable domain in full, completed from reference TRBV19 and TRBJ1-5, reads DGGITQSPKYLFRKEGQNVTLSCEQNLNHDAMYWYRQDPGQGLRLIYYSQIVNDFQKGDIAEGYSVSREKKESFPLTVTSAQKNPTAFYLCASSIIGGGFNQPQHFGDGTRLSIL.

The genes are TRBV7-8 and TRBJ1-6; TRBD1 aligns across 8 bases. J lost 9 bases, V lost 5 bases, and 6 bases had no gene match. CDR1 is SGHVS and CDR2 is FQNEAQ in the germline V gene. The CDR3 runs to 14 residues. The CDR3 loop reads CASSLTGGSSPLHF. The DNA for the CDR3 is TGTGCCAGCAGCCTTACAGGGGGGAGTTCACCCCTCCACTTT.

The chain has TRBV5-1 and TRBJ2-7, with 9 positions matching TRBD2. V trimming: 4 bases; J trimming: 4 bases; junction bases outside the gene matches: 9. This CDR3 is built from 15 residues. Germline V lookup: CDR1 SGHRS, CDR2 YFSETQ. The CDR3 DNA follows: TGCGCCAGCAGCCTCGGGAGTAGCGGGAGTTACGAGCAGTACTTC. It specifies CASSLGSSGSYEQYF. The whole variable domain, remainder taken from reference TRBV5-1 and TRBJ2-7, is KAGVTQTPRYLIKTRGQQVTLSCSPISGHRSVSWYQQTPGQGLQFLFEYFSETQRNKGNFPGRFSGRQFSNSRSEMNVSTLELGDSALYLCASSLGSSGSYEQYFGPGTRLTVT.

The chain carries TRBV19 and TRBJ1-2; D perhaps matches TRBD1 (5 bases). V lost 5 bases and J 4 bases, leaving 26 bases between the germline ends. The CDR3 extends over 18 amino acids. Germline CDR1 reads LNHDA; CDR2 reads SQIVND (reference sequence). CDR3 protein: CASSHLSGTYHHTYGYTF. The CDR3 DNA reads as TGTGCCAGTAGTCATCTGTCAGGGACTTACCATCACACCTATGGCTACACCTTC.

The chain has TRBV3-1 (or the pseudogene TRBV3-2) and TRBJ2-2, with 10 bases that match TRBD1. The CDR3 is made up of 15 amino acids. Germline CDR1 LGHDT, CDR2 YNNKEL (reference sequence). J was trimmed by 3 bases and V by 6 bases; bases with no gene match: 4. The CDR3 sequence: CASRQTGGHTGELFF. As DNA, the CDR3 is TGTGCCAGCAGACAGACAGGGGGCCACACCGGGGAGCTGTTTTTT.

V usage is TRBV30 and J usage is TRBJ2-5, with 9 bases aligning to TRBD2. The CDR3 is made up of 16 amino acids. Germline assignment: CDR1 GTSNPN and CDR2 SVGIG (reference sequence). The chain's CDR3 is CARKPLTSGLQETQYF. DNA for the CDR3: TGTGCTCGGAAGCCATTGACTAGCGGACTCCAAGAGACCCAGTACTTC.

This chain uses TRBV19 with TRBJ2-5; the match to TRBD1 covers 10 bases. The CDR3 spans 15 residues. The junction had 6 bases not matched to a gene; V was cut back by 4 bases and J by 4 bases. The germline gives CDR1 LNHDA, CDR2 SQIVND (reference sequence). The CDR3 reads CASSRDRGVGETQYF. The CDR3 DNA reads as TGTGCCAGTAGTAGGGACAGGGGCGTTGGAGAGACCCAGTACTTC.

The chain joins TRBV19 to TRBJ1-1; D unclear. The CDR3 is 13 amino acids. V was clipped by 4 bases and J by 3 bases, with 9 bases between them. Germline CDR1 LNHDA, CDR2 SQIVND (reference sequence). The CDR3 nucleotides read TGTGCCAGTAGTACTCAGGCGTACACTGAAGCTTTCTTT. Translation gives CASSTQAYTEAFF.

The V call is TRBV5-1, the J call TRBJ2-7; D is undetermined. There are 14 residues in the CDR3. Germline CDR1 reads SGHRS; CDR2 reads YFSETQ. V was pared by 1 base and J by 4 bases, with 12 bases between. CDR3 DNA: TGCGCCAGCAGCTTGATGCAGGTTGGGTACGAGCAGTACTTC. Encoded protein: CASSLMQVGYEQYF.

The chain has TRBV5-1 and TRBJ2-4, with 7 bases lining up with TRBD1. V lost 3 bases and J lost 14; bases outside the gene matches: 2. The CDR3 length is 10 residues. Germline V CDR1 and CDR2: SGHRS, YFSETQ. CDR3 nucleotide sequence: TGCGCCAGCAGCTGGACAGGCAAGTACTTC. Its protein product is CASSWTGKYF.

This clone appeared once. The rearrangement uses TRBV10-2 and TRBJ1-4; tentatively, D is TRBD1 (5 bases). The V gene's germline CDR1 is WSHSY and CDR2 SAAADI. This CDR3 is built from 14 residues. Trimming took off 4 bases at V and 7 bases at J, with 13 bases between the two ends. For the CDR3, the DNA is TGCGCCAGCAGTGTAACGGGGGTCAGTGAAAAACTGTTTTTT. Encoded protein: CASSVTGVSEKLFF.

The rearrangement links TRBV24-1 to TRBJ2-1, with 10 bases fitting TRBD2. Germline assignment: CDR1 KGHDR and CDR2 SFDVKD. V shed 1 base, J shed 8 bases, and the junction held 10 bases outside the gene matches. The CDR3 covers 17 residues. This CDR3 reads CATSDLVGPSGSDEQFF. The CDR3 DNA sequence: TGTGCCACCAGTGATTTAGTCGGGCCTAGCGGGAGTGATGAGCAGTTCTTC.

The chain links TRBV6-5 to TRBJ1-5; no clear D. V lost 2 bases and J 6 bases, leaving 14 bases between the germline ends. Germline CDR1 MNHEY, CDR2 SVGAGI. This CDR3 is 15 amino acids long. The CDR3 DNA is TGTGCCAGCAGTTACGACACTGGGGAGACTCAGCCCCAGCATTTT. Translated: CASSYDTGETQPQHF.

J is TRBJ2-7 and V is TRBV21-1; the table's D call, TRBD1, has no DNA check behind it. TRBV21-1 is annotated as a pseudogene. This CDR3 has 20 amino acids. This CDR3 is CASSNPKIQGRLNLSYEQYF. CDR3 nucleotides: TGTGCCAGCAGCAACCCCAAAATCCAGGGTCGTCTAAACCTTTCCTACGAGCAGTACTTC.

The chain uses TRBV5-8 and TRBJ1-5, with 7 bases fitting TRBD1. Germline CDR1 and CDR2: SGHTS and YDEGEE. Trimming cost V 3 bases and J 1 base; bases outside gene matches: 10. The CDR3 extends over 17 amino acids. The CDR3 is CASSWILGTESNQPQHF. The DNA for the CDR3 is TGTGCCAGCAGCTGGATTCTCGGGACAGAAAGCAATCAGCCCCAGCATTTT.

The V gene is TRBV5-1, the J gene TRBJ1-1; D perhaps matches TRBD1 (6 bases). The CDR3 is 14 amino acids. Deletions cut 0 bases from V and 5 bases from J, with 11 bases between. Germline CDR1 is SGHRS and CDR2 is YFSETQ. The chain's CDR3 is CASSLEGGRTEAFF. The CDR3, as DNA: TGCGCCAGCAGCTTGGAAGGGGGTCGAACTGAAGCTTTCTTT.

CDR3 sequence: CASSLTTRDGTDTQYF. Written as DNA, the CDR3 is TGCGCCAGCAGCTTGACGACGCGGGACGGCACAGATACGCAGTATTTT. The chain joins TRBV5-1 to TRBJ2-3, with D maybe TRBD2 (6 bases). With 1 base removed from V and 1 base from J, the gap between germline ends came to 13 bases. Germline loops: CDR1 SGHRS, CDR2 YFSETQ. This CDR3 is built from 16 residues.

The chain's CDR3 is CASSQVTMRNSYNEQFF. The CDR3 DNA sequence: TGTGCCAGCAGCCAAGTAACAATGAGGAATTCCTACAATGAGCAGTTCTTC. This chain connects TRBV14 to TRBJ2-1, with no clear D. This CDR3 spans 17 amino acids. Trimming removed 1 base at V and 1 base at J, with 14 bases between. CDR1 and CDR2 (germline): SGHDN, FVKESK.

The chain combines TRBV4-1 with TRBJ2-7; 9 nucleotides match TRBD1. The germline V gene has CDR1 MGHRA and CDR2 YSYEKL. The length of the CDR3 is 15 residues. V was pared by 3 bases and J by 6 bases, with 9 bases of the junction left unmatched. The CDR3 region is CASSHSGTGWFEQYF. CDR3 coding DNA: TGCGCCAGCAGCCATTCCGGGACAGGGTGGTTCGAGCAGTACTTC.

The V and J genes are TRBV12-3 or TRBV12-4 and TRBJ1-5; TRBD1 matches 7 bases. The length of the CDR3 is 12 residues. Trimming removed 6 bases from V and 6 bases from J; junction bases left unmatched: 2. In DNA form, the CDR3 reads TGTGCCAGCAGCACAGGGGTTCAGCCCCAGCATTTT. Protein: CASSTGVQPQHF.

A word on this clone: Other DNA sequences within the sample encode an identical CDR3. The chain recombines TRBV20-1 with TRBJ2-1, with unresolved D. The CDR3 loop spans 11 amino acids. The germline V gene has CDR1 DFQATT and CDR2 SNEGSKA (reference sequence). V lost 3 bases to trimming and J lost 6 bases, with 6 bases between them. Written as DNA, the CDR3 is TGCAGTGCTAGTCGCGGCAATGAGCAGTTCTTC. This translates into CSASRGNEQFF.

The chain uses TRBV12-3 or TRBV12-4 and TRBJ1-1; D remains unclear. The V end lost 5 bases, the J end lost 7 bases, and 14 bases lay between the germline ends. This CDR3 is 13 amino acids long. CDR3 region: CASSPGRVDEAFF. The CDR3, as DNA: TGTGCCAGCAGTCCAGGCAGAGTAGATGAAGCTTTCTTT.

This sequence joins TRBV27 and TRBJ2-6, with a possible D match to TRBD2 (7 bases). The V gene's germline CDR1 is MNHEY and CDR2 SMNVEV (reference sequence). The V end was cut by 6 bases, the J end by 0 bases, with 12 bases between. CDR3 size: 16 residues. The chain's CDR3 is CASRRGGLSGANVLTF. In nucleotides, the CDR3 is TGTGCCAGCAGAAGGGGGGGCCTCTCTGGGGCCAACGTCCTGACTTTC.

The rearrangement links TRBV19 to TRBJ1-4; 10 bases fit TRBD1. This CDR3 region has 16 residues. The V gene end was trimmed by 3 bases and the J gene end by 6 bases; junction bases not matched to a gene: 7. Germline assignment: CDR1 LNHDA and CDR2 SQIVND (reference sequence). CDR3 loop: CASSIAVGTGDEKLFF. The CDR3 region has the DNA TGTGCCAGTAGTATCGCGGTAGGGACAGGGGATGAAAAACTGTTTTTT.